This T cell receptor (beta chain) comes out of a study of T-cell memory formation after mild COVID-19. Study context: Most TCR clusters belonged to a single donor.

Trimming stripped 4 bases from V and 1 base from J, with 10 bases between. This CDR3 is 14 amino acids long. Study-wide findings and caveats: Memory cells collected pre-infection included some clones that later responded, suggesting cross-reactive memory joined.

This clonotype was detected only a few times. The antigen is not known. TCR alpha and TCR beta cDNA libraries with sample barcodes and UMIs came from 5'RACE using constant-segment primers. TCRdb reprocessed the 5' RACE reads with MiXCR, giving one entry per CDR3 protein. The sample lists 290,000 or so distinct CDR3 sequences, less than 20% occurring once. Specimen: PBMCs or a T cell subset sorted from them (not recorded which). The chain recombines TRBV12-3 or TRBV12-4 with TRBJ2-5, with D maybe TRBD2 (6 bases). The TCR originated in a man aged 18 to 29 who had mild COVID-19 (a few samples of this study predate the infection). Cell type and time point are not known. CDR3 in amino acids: CASSSFSGQETQYF. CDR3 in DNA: TGTGCCAGCAGTTCTTTTAGCGGCCAAGAGACCCAGTACTTC.